This TCR beta chain was recorded in a study of siplizumab effects on memory and regulatory T cells. Overall study results and limits: Roughly 75-97% of proliferating CD4+ or CD8+ clones lacked an assignable naive or memory phenotype. Whether the proliferating Tregs (from siplizumab cultures) were suppressive was not confirmed.

This CDR3 spans 15 amino acids. V lost 1 base, J lost 4 bases, and 15 bases lay in between. In germline, CDR1 is SGHDT, CDR2 YYEEEE. Assay: immunoSEQ multiplex PCR; the TCRdb copy retains only in-frame clones and omits some. The sample yields 90,000 to 120,000 clones, roughly 94% seen once. Turning to this clone: The antigen remains undetermined.

The sequencing sample was made of Tregs sorted from blood. The receptor's source is a human donor in good health. This chain connects TRBV5-6 to TRBJ2-7; no reliable D call. In DNA form, the CDR3 reads TGTGCCAGCAGCTTGTGGCTAGTGGACCCTTACGAGCAGTACTTC. Translating it yields CASSLWLVDPYEQYF.